This section outlines one TCR beta chain sequence together with its context. This clonotype was seen at least ten times. What this receptor recognizes is not known. No base qualities exist here, and no much larger clone lies one base off it. Every patient had bone marrow sampled at the time of active disease. Bone marrow mononuclear cells were isolated by Ficoll-Hypaque density gradient centrifugation. Myeloma plasma cells were removed and CD138-negative cells were obtained by negative selection following labeling with CD138 magnetic microbeads on a MACS separator. Flow cytometry on an Attune NxT with CD138 antibodies was used to check the purity of the isolated cells. TRIzol reagent was used to extract total RNA, which was then quantified with a NanoDrop spectrophotometer. For each patient, paired RNA-seq and IR-seq were run on the CD138-negative bone marrow sample from that patient. TCR libraries were built from roughly 440 ng RNA with the Immunoverse kit, using molecular barcoded adaptors covering alpha/delta and beta/gamma chains. TCR library preparation was performed with the same RNA that was used for transcriptome sequencing. TCR libraries were sequenced on an Illumina HiSeq 4000 with 2 x 150 cycles. The authors' analysis ran thus. Using MiXCR, which included quality filtering and error correction, TCR reads were aligned to human V, D, J and C references and then assembled into CDR3 clonotypes. Clonotype counts and gene usage diversity were analyzed with the tcR package in R. For inspection of raw mapping reads, RNA-seq reads were mapped by STAR aligner version 2.5.3a onto GRCh37 of the human genome. To test the effect of sequencing depth on detected clonotypes, IR-seq fastq files were randomly downsampled using Seqtk 1.3. The public reads were reprocessed in TCRdb via fastp at Q25 and MiXCR, keeping in-frame beta chains. Every distinct CDR3 protein forms one entry, paired with its most common genes and DNA. Clone size and V and J calls follow TCRdb, not the original study. The sample table contains some 38,000 distinct CDR3 sequences; only one count was recorded for approximately 10% of them. About 35% of the sample belongs to the ten largest clones.

The sample belongs to a study of read filtering for tumor transcriptome and immune sequencing (dated by TCRdb to the early 2020s). Regarding the research as a whole: Of the patients in the cohort, about 17 were male and over twelve were female, and their mean age was 65.9 years, with a range of roughly 40 to 80. Under revised international staging, 8 patients fell into R-ISS I, 15 or so into R-ISS II and 7 into R-ISS III. Whole-transcriptome libraries were prepared with the TruSeq RNA Access Library Prep Kit after DNase treatment. Per sample, about 4 to 11 million TCR-region mapped reads were obtained with IR-seq, compared with only roughly 80 to 1273 with RNA-seq. The study compared TCR repertoires from targeted immune repertoire sequencing and bulk whole-transcriptome sequencing run on the same bone marrow samples. One of the main goals was to work out a read-filtering strategy for immune repertoire data, in particular whether clonotypes backed by only a single read should be removed.

Broader findings and caveats from the paper: In IR-seq, 80% to 85% of clonotypes but around 3.5% of total reads were represented by single-read clonotypes, whereas in RNA-seq, 60% to 75% of clonotypes and around 45% of reads were represented by single-read clonotypes. Rather than purified T cells, the sorted CD138-negative fraction was a mixed bone marrow immune population. Clonotypes were captured by IR-seq at much higher depth and more reliably than by RNA-seq, and smaller IR-seq throughput was sufficient for identification of most shared clonotypes. Removing single-read clonotypes increased the correlation between IR-seq and RNA-seq shared clonotype proportions.

Sample: a population of CD138-negative cells sorted from bone marrow. Per the publication, the cell subset or site label means: bone marrow mononuclear cells depleted of CD138+ plasma/myeloma cells by negative magnetic selection. The sequence came from a donor at least 40 years old with multiple myeloma.

The nucleotides read TGCAGTGCGATAGATACAGGGGGCCTGGGGAATTCACCCCTCCACTTT. This gives the protein CSAIDTGGLGNSPLHF. The chain is encoded by TRBV20-1 joined to TRBJ1-6; 9 middle bases align to TRBD1. The germline V and J ends show losses of 6 bases and 7 bases respectively, and no gene match explains 13 bases of the junction. The germline V gene (reference sequence) specifies DFQATT as CDR1 and SNEGSKA as CDR2. Counted from cysteine to phenylalanine, this CDR3 has 16 amino acids. Just CDR3 DNA is preserved here, 48 bases in frame from base 1.